This T cell receptor beta chain was profiled in a study of blood T cells in healthy people across ages. The authors drew roughly 9.8 milliliters of peripheral blood from each donor. Researchers report isolating at least 6 million PBMCs per sample. The use of a sample-barcoded 5' primer and a J-beta primer mix characterized a second PCR of about 7 to 12 cycles. TCRdb reprocessed the 5' RACE reads via MiXCR and lists one record per CDR3 protein. The sample has 650,000 to 700,000 distinct CDR3 sequences; over 40% are singletons. The sequenced material came from blood. The clonotype originates from an elderly woman in good health.

CDR3 protein: CSASRANSREQFF. The CDR3 DNA reads as TGCAGTGCTAGTAGGGCGAATTCTCGGGAGCAGTTCTTC. The chain has TRBV20-1 and TRBJ2-1; D uncertain. There are 13 residues in the CDR3. The ends were cut back, 3 bases at V and 10 bases at J, with 16 bases in the middle. The germline V gene encodes CDR1 DFQATT and CDR2 SNEGSKA (reference sequence).